Following are 27 T cell receptor beta chains from one sample sequenced in a study of cytomegalovirus exposure and HLA in healthy donors. Use of 60 Vbeta and 13 Jbeta primers characterized the PCR. This table comes from immunoSEQ multiplex PCR, and its TCRdb copy is limited to in-frame clones, with some not included. The repertoire has 150,000 to 200,000 clones, approximately 59% of them found once; the top ten carry 2.5% to 3%. Sequencing was carried out using PBMCs. These TCRs come from a man in his forties or fifties in good health and CMV-seronegative.

This clone was detected once. The rearrangement links TRBV7-3 to TRBJ2-1; 10 bases fit TRBD1. The CDR3 consists of 15 residues. After removal of 5 bases from V and 4 bases from J, the junction contained 5 bases not matched to a gene. Germline V gives CDR1 SGHTA, CDR2 FQGTGA. CDR3 DNA sequence: TGTGCCAGCAGCCCAGACAGGGGGCTTTACAATGAGCAGTTCTTC. Its protein is CASSPDRGLYNEQFF.

The chain is built from TRBV5-1 and TRBJ1-2; 7 bases match TRBD1. This CDR3 is built from 13 residues. The V gene end was trimmed by 5 bases and the J gene end by 2 bases; junction bases not matched to a gene: 3. Germline V gene sequence: CDR1 SGHRS, CDR2 YFSETQ. The CDR3 region is CASRVGQNYGYTF. The CDR3 bases are TGCGCCAGCAGGGTGGGACAGAACTATGGCTACACCTTC.

The J gene is TRBJ1-1, the V gene TRBV5-4; 7 bases are a match to TRBD1. V lost 4 bases and J lost 10; bases outside the gene matches: 16. This CDR3 contains 15 residues. CDR1 is SGHNT and CDR2 is YYREEE in the germline V gene (reference sequence). This CDR3 is CASSIDRALSSGAFF. The DNA of the CDR3 is TGTGCCAGCAGCATAGACAGGGCCCTTTCCTCGGGAGCTTTCTTT.

The chain joins TRBV29-1 to TRBJ1-2; D might be TRBD1 (6 bases). Germline V gene lookup returns CDR1 SQVTM and CDR2 ANQGSEA. Deletions cut 5 bases from V and 4 bases from J, with 14 bases between. The CDR3 has 13 amino acids. For the CDR3, the DNA is TGCAGCGTTTTGGGGGGGGCGACCTATGGCTACACCTTC. Its protein is CSVLGGATYGYTF.

This clone was seen a few times. The chain carries TRBV5-1 and TRBJ2-3; TRBD1 agrees at 8 bases. CDR3 size: 14 residues. The J segment lost 4 bases and the V segment lost 4 bases, leaving 5 bases of the junction unmatched. In germline, CDR1 is SGHRS, CDR2 YFSETQ. The CDR3 DNA reads TGCGCCAGCAGCCAGGGACAGGCGGCAGATACGCAGTATTTT. Amino acid sequence: CASSQGQAADTQYF. Complete variable domain (other parts from reference TRBV5-1 and TRBJ2-3): KAGVTQTPRYLIKTRGQQVTLSCSPISGHRSVSWYQQTPGQGLQFLFEYFSETQRNKGNFPGRFSGRQFSNSRSEMNVSTLELGDSALYLCASSQGQAADTQYFGPGTRLTVL.

The table lists this clone with a few counts. The V call is TRBV5-6, the J call TRBJ1-5; D not resolved. Trimming pared 1 base from V and 4 bases from J, leaving 9 bases between. The CDR3 contains 14 residues. Looked up from germline, CDR1 is SGHDT and CDR2 is YYEEEE. The CDR3 is CASSLFTENQPQHF. CDR3 nucleotides: TGTGCCAGCAGCTTGTTCACCGAGAATCAGCCCCAGCATTTT.

This clone was picked up many times. This chain links TRBV30 with TRBJ1-3, with unresolved D. Trimming removed 3 bases from V and 0 bases from J, with 15 bases in between. The germline gives CDR1 GTSNPN, CDR2 SVGIG (reference sequence). CDR3 size: 16 residues. DNA of the CDR3: TGTGCCTGGAGAAAATGGCCAGGTCCCTCTGGAAACACCATATATTTT. Its protein product is CAWRKWPGPSGNTIYF.

This clone was detected a few times. The chain recombines TRBV11-1 with TRBJ1-2, with TRBD1 identical over 8 bases. The CDR3 runs to 13 residues. Losses at the gene ends were 8 bases for V and 5 bases for J; bases not matched to a gene: 7. CDR1 and CDR2 (germline): SGHAT, FQDESV (reference sequence). The CDR3 reads CASGRTGSYGYTF. DNA for the CDR3: TGTGCCAGCGGCCGGACAGGGAGTTATGGCTACACCTTC.

This chain uses TRBV5-4 with TRBJ2-7; D is perhaps TRBD2 (5 bases). Trimming took off 4 bases at V and 0 bases at J, with 17 bases between the two ends. CDR1 is SGHNT, CDR2 YYREEE, per germline (reference sequence). This CDR3 comprises 16 residues. The CDR3 protein is CASSVRVRVSSYEQYF. CDR3 nucleotide sequence: TGTGCCAGCAGCGTGAGAGTGCGGGTGAGCTCCTACGAGCAGTACTTC.

In this sample, this clone turned up a few times. The V gene is TRBV4-2, the J gene TRBJ2-3, with TRBD2 identical over 9 bases. CDR1 LGHNA and CDR2 YNFKEQ come from the germline V gene. The CDR3 has 18 residues. Trimming cost V 1 base and J 0 bases; bases outside gene matches: 8. The CDR3 is CASSQVKSTSGSTDTQYF. The CDR3 DNA reads TGTGCCAGCAGCCAAGTGAAGTCTACTAGCGGGAGCACAGATACGCAGTATTTT.

This chain uses TRBV29-1 with TRBJ2-1; D possibly corresponds to TRBD1 (6 bases). V lost 0 bases to trimming and J lost 14 bases, with 11 bases between them. The CDR3 runs 11 residues. Germline-derived CDR1 and CDR2 are SQVTM and ANQGSEA. The chain's CDR3 is CSVEDGRGEFF. DNA of the CDR3: TGCAGCGTTGAAGACGGCAGGGGCGAGTTCTTC.

This chain links TRBV19 with TRBJ2-3, with a possible D match to TRBD2 (5 bases). Germline V gene sequence: CDR1 LNHDA, CDR2 SQIVND (reference sequence). The V end lost 3 bases, the J end lost 0 bases, and 16 bases lay between the germline ends. This CDR3 comprises 17 residues. The CDR3 region is CASSIQEVTVSTDTQYF. The CDR3, as DNA: TGTGCCAGTAGTATTCAGGAGGTCACCGTTAGCACAGATACGCAGTATTTT.

The chain links TRBV6-6 to TRBJ1-3; possible D gene TRBD1, 6 bases. The CDR3 totals 15 residues. Trimming took 2 bases from V and 8 from J, leaving 16 bases between them. CDR1 and CDR2 from the germline V gene are MNHNY and SVGAGI (reference sequence). The CDR3 here is CASSYDAGDPDTIYF. The DNA of the CDR3 is TGTGCCAGCAGTTACGATGCAGGGGATCCAGACACCATATATTTT.

This clone was counted between two and nine times. The chain has TRBV7-9 and TRBJ1-1, with D possibly matching TRBD1 (6 bases). Germline CDR1 and CDR2: SEHNR and FQNEAQ (reference sequence). The CDR3 loop spans 12 amino acids. Trimming took 5 bases from V and 12 from J, leaving 16 bases between them. For the CDR3, the DNA is TGTGCCAGCAGCCCCTCCCAGGGGATAACTTTCTTT. Residues: CASSPSQGITFF. The full variable domain, its missing parts supplied by reference TRBV7-9 and TRBJ1-1, is DTGVSQNPRHKITKRGQNVTFRCDPISEHNRLYWYRQTLGQGPEFLTYFQNEAQLEKSRLLSDRFSAERPKGSFSTLEIQRTEQGDSAMYLCASSPSQGITFFGQGTRLTVV.

The genes are TRBV5-6 and TRBJ1-5, with D possibly matching TRBD1 (6 bases). The CDR3 consists of 16 residues. Germline V gene data show CDR1 as SGHDT and CDR2 as YYEEEE. Trimming pared 1 base from V and 0 bases from J, leaving 11 bases between. CDR3 residues: CASSLSGVYSNQPQHF. The DNA of the CDR3 is TGTGCCAGCAGCTTGTCAGGGGTATATAGCAATCAGCCCCAGCATTTT.

The gene calls are TRBV4-3 and TRBJ2-1; 13 nucleotides line up with TRBD2. With V trimmed by 5 bases and J by 9 bases, 10 bases remained unmatched. The CDR3 is made up of 16 amino acids. The germline V gene has CDR1 LGHNA and CDR2 YSLEER. CDR3: CASSEHTSGRDGEQFF. The CDR3 bases are TGCGCCAGCAGCGAACACACTAGCGGGAGGGATGGTGAGCAGTTCTTC.

The chain joins TRBV7-9 to TRBJ2-3; TRBD2 matches 7 bases. Germline values: CDR1 SEHNR, CDR2 FQNEAQ (reference sequence). The CDR3 is made up of 14 amino acids. Trimming removed 3 bases from V and 2 bases from J; junction bases left unmatched: 2. The CDR3 coding sequence is TGTGCCAGCAGCTTTGGACTAGACACAGATACGCAGTATTTT. Its translation: CASSFGLDTDTQYF.

This clone was counted a few times. V usage is TRBV12-5 and J usage is TRBJ2-3, with 12 positions matching TRBD2. V shed 2 bases and J 3 bases; nucleotides not matched to a gene: 3. The CDR3 runs 16 residues. CDR1 LGHNT and CDR2 FRNRAP come from the germline V gene. The CDR3 DNA follows: TGTGCTAGTGGTTTGAGACTAGCGGGAGTGACAGATACGCAGTATTTT. Translated: CASGLRLAGVTDTQYF.

This clone was observed a few times. The CDR3 region has the DNA TGTGCCAGCAGTATCACAGGGGTCGGAAACACCATATATTTT. Translated: CASSITGVGNTIYF. This sequence joins TRBV6-5 and TRBJ1-3; 7 bases agree with TRBD1. This CDR3 comprises 14 residues. Trimming took 5 bases from V and 4 from J; bases not matched to a gene: 5. Germline CDR1 MNHEY, CDR2 SVGAGI.

J is TRBJ2-5 and V is TRBV19, with TRBD2 matching 9 bases. The CDR3 sequence is 15 residues long. The V gene's germline CDR1 is LNHDA and CDR2 SQIVND (reference sequence). V shed 1 base, J shed 3 bases, and the junction held 3 bases outside the gene matches. DNA of the CDR3: TGTGCCAGTAGTATAGTTGTAGCGGGGGAAGAGACCCAGTACTTC. It yields the protein CASSIVVAGEETQYF.

V usage is TRBV10-3 and J usage is TRBJ2-2; 10 positions match TRBD1. V was pared by 6 bases and J by 5 bases, with 3 bases of the junction left unmatched. CDR3 length equals 14 residues. Per germline, CDR1 ENHRY and CDR2 SYGVKD. The CDR3 DNA reads as TGTGCCATCAGACCGGGACAGGGGACCGGGGAGCTGTTTTTT. The encoded protein is CAIRPGQGTGELFF.

V is TRBV7-9 and J is TRBJ2-2; 10 nucleotides align to TRBD1. Germline CDR1 and CDR2: SEHNR and FQNEAQ (reference sequence). The CDR3 contains 16 residues. The trim removed 5 bases at V and 3 bases at J, leaving 6 bases unmatched. CDR3 sequence: CASSLRDRGDTGELFF. CDR3 bases: TGTGCCAGCAGCCTCCGGGACAGGGGTGACACCGGGGAGCTGTTTTTT.

The genes are TRBV15 and TRBJ2-7, with 7 bases aligning to TRBD2. This CDR3 is 16 amino acids long. CDR1 LNHNV and CDR2 YYDKDF come from the germline V gene (reference sequence). V dropped 1 base and J dropped 0; count of bases not matched to a gene: 6. The CDR3 DNA is TGTGCCACCAGCAGAGGAAGTGGCGGGGGCTCCTACGAGCAGTACTTC. The encoded protein is CATSRGSGGGSYEQYF.

This clone was detected a few times. The rearrangement joins TRBV6-1 to TRBJ2-2, with D possibly matching TRBD1 (5 bases). The germline V and J ends were trimmed by 2 bases and 4 bases, with 11 bases remaining between them. The CDR3 is 15 amino acids. Germline V CDR1 and CDR2: MNHNS, SASEGT. CDR3 residues: CASSERRGGTGELFF. CDR3 nucleotides: TGTGCCAGCAGTGAACGTAGGGGTGGCACCGGGGAGCTGTTTTTT.

This sequence joins TRBV6-5 and TRBJ2-1, with D tentatively TRBD1 (5 bases). The CDR3 has 15 residues. Per germline, CDR1 MNHEY and CDR2 SVGAGI. V gave up 6 bases and J gave up 4 bases, with 16 bases separating them. CDR3 amino acids: CASSRDSPDYNEQFF. In DNA, the CDR3 is TGTGCCAGCAGCCGAGACAGCCCTGATTACAATGAGCAGTTCTTC.

This chain links TRBV7-2 with TRBJ2-1; TRBD1 agrees at 8 bases. The CDR3 has 14 amino acids. V lost 3 bases and J lost 3; bases outside the gene matches: 1. Per the germline V gene, CDR1 is SGHTA and CDR2 is FQGNSA. The CDR3 sequence: CASSFGQGYNEQFF. CDR3 coding DNA: TGTGCCAGCAGCTTCGGACAGGGCTACAATGAGCAGTTCTTC.

This clone occurred a few times. This chain joins TRBV25-1 and TRBJ2-2, with a possible D match to TRBD1 (6 bases). CDR1 MGHDK and CDR2 SYGVNS come from the germline V gene. CDR3 length equals 18 residues. Trimming left V 4 bases short and J 5 bases short, with 23 bases between. CDR3 sequence: CASSGAMGQPPGTGELFF. DNA of the CDR3: TGTGCCAGCAGTGGGGCGATGGGACAACCCCCCGGGACCGGGGAGCTGTTTTTT.